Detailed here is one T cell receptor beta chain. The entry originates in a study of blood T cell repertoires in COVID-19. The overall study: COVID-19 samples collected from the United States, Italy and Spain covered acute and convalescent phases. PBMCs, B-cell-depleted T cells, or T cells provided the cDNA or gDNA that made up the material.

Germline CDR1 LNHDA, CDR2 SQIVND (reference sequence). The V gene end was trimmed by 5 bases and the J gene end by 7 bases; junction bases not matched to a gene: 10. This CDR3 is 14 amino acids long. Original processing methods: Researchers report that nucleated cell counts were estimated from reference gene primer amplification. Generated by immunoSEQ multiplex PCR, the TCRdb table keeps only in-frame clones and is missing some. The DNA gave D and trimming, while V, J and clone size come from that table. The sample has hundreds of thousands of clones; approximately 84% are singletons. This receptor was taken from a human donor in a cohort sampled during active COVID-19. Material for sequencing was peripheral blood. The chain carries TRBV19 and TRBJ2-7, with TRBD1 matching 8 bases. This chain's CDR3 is CASSPGQGRREQYF. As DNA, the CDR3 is TGTGCCAGTAGTCCAGGACAGGGCCGTCGGGAGCAGTACTTC.